The present T cell receptor beta chain was sequenced within a study of blood T cell repertoires in COVID-19. This clone occurred once. Clones were read by immunoSEQ multiplex PCR, and TCRdb kept only the in-frame ones, dropping some. The sample consists of 250,000 to 350,000 clones, more than 80% of them appearing once. In assigning cohorts, the study relied on participant-reported clinical history. The germline V gene has CDR1 MDHEN and CDR2 SYDVKM. V shed 5 bases and J 6 bases; nucleotides not matched to a gene: 7. The CDR3 runs 15 residues. The specimen sequenced was PBMCs or T cells enriched from blood (not recorded which). The sequence derives from a woman in her 30s who had recovered from COVID-19. The V gene is TRBV28, the J gene TRBJ1-4, with 9 bases fitting TRBD1. CDR3 in DNA: TGTGCCAGCAGTATGCCGGGACAGGGTTATGAAAAACTGTTTTTT. This sequence encodes CASSMPGQGYEKLFF. The variable domain in full, completed from reference TRBV28 and TRBJ1-4, reads DVKVTQSSRYLVKRTGEKVFLECVQDMDHENMFWYRQDPGLGLRLIYFSYDVKMKEKGDIPEGYSVSREKKERFSLILESASTNQTSMYLCASSMPGQGYEKLFFGSGTQLSVL.